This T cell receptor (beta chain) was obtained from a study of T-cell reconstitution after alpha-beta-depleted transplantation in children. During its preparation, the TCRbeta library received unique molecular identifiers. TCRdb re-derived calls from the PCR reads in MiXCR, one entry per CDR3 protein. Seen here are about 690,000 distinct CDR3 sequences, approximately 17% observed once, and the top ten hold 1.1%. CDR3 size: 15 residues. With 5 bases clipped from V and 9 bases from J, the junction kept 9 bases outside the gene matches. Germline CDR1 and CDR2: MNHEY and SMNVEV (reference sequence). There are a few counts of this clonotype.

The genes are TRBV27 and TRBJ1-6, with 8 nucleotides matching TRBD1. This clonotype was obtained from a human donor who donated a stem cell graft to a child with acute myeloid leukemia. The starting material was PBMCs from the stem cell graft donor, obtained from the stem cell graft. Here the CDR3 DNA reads TGTGCCAGCAGTCGCACAGGGGGTTTACGTTCACCCCTCCACTTT. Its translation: CASSRTGGLRSPLHF.